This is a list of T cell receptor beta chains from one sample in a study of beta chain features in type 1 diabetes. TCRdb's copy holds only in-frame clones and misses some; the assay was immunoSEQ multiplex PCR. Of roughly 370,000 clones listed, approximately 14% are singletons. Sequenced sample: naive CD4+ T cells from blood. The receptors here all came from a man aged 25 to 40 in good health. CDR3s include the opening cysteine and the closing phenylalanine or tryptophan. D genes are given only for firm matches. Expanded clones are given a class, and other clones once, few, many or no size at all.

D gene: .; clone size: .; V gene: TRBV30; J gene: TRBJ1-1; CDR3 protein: CAWITGLNTEAFF; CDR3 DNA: TGTGCCTGGATAACCGGGCTGAACACTGAAGCTTTCTTT
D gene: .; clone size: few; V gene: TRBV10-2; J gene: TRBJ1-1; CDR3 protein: CASKATARNTEAFF; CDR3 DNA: TGCGCCAGCAAGGCGACAGCCCGGAACACTGAAGCTTTCTTT
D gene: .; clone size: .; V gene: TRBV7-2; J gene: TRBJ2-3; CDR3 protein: CASSRSTDTQYF; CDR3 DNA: TGTGCCAGCAGCCGCAGCACAGATACGCAGTATTTT
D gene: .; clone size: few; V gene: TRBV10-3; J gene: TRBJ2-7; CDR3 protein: CAISPLVMHEQYF; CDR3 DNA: TGTGCCATCAGTCCACTAGTTATGCACGAGCAGTACTTC
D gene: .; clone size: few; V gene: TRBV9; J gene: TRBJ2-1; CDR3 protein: CASSPGDYNEQFF; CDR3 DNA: TGTGCCAGCAGCCCGGGAGACTACAATGAGCAGTTCTTC
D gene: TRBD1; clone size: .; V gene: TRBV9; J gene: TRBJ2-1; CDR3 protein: CASSVVTGTGSYNEQFF; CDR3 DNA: TGTGCCAGCAGCGTAGTTACCGGGACAGGATCTTACAATGAGCAGTTCTTC
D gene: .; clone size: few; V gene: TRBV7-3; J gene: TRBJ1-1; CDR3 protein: CASSLLQGSEAFF; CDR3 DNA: TGTGCCAGCAGTTTATTACAGGGTTCTGAAGCTTTCTTT
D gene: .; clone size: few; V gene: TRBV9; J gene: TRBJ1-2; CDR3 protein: CASSVASGPEYGYTF; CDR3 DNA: TGTGCCAGCAGCGTAGCCTCGGGTCCTGAGTATGGCTACACCTTC
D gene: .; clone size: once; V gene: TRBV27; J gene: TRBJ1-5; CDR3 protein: CASSKMAVYNQPQHF; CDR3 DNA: TGTGCCAGCAGTAAGATGGCTGTATACAATCAGCCCCAGCATTTT
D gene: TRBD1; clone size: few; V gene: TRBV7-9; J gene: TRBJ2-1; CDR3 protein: CASSLGGTGGEDNEQFF; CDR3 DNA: TGTGCCAGCAGCTTGGGTGGGACAGGGGGCGAGGACAATGAGCAGTTCTTC
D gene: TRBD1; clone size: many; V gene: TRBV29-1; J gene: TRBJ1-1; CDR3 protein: CSVEQGAVTEAFF; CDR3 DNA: TGCAGCGTTGAACAGGGGGCCGTTACTGAAGCTTTCTTT
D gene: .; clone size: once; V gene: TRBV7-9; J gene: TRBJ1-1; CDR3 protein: CATSRGDMNTEAFF; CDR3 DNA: TGTGCCACCAGTCGGGGGGACATGAACACTGAAGCTTTCTTT
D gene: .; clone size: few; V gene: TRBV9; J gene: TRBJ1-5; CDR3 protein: CASSPSGGGDQPQHF; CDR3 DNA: TGTGCCAGCAGCCCGAGTGGGGGAGGAGATCAGCCCCAGCATTTT
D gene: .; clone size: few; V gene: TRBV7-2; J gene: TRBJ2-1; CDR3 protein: CASSRSQRDNYNEQFF; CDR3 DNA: TGTGCCAGCAGCCGCTCTCAGCGGGACAACTACAATGAGCAGTTCTTC
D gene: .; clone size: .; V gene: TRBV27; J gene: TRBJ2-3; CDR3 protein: CASSFSEDTQYF; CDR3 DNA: TGTGCCAGCAGTTTTTCCGAAGATACGCAGTATTTT
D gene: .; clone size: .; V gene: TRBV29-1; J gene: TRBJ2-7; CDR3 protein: CSVSLGLGEQYF; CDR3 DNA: TGCAGCGTCTCACTAGGGTTGGGCGAGCAGTACTTC
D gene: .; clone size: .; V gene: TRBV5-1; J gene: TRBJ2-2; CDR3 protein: CASSTPGELFF; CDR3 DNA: TGCGCCAGCAGCACACCCGGGGAGCTGTTTTTT
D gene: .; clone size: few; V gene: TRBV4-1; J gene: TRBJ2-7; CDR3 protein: CASSHPGTQIYEQYF; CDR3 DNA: TGCGCCAGCAGCCATCCCGGGACCCAAATCTACGAGCAGTACTTC
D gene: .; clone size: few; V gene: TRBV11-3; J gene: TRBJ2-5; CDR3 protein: CASSLGGRSGETQYF; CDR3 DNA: TGTGCCAGCAGCTTAGGAGGGAGGTCGGGGGAGACCCAGTACTTC
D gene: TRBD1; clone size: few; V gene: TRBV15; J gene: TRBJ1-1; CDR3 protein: CATSPRQGAATEAFF; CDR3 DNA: TGTGCCACCAGCCCTAGACAGGGGGCTGCCACTGAAGCTTTCTTT
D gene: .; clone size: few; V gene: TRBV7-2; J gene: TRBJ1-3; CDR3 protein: CASSPQGRTGNTIYF; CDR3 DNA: TGTGCCAGCAGCCCCCAGGGGCGGACTGGAAACACCATATATTTT
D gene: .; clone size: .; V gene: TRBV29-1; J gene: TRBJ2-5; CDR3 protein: CSVGGGGIQETQYF; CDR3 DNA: TGCAGCGTTGGCGGGGGCGGTATCCAAGAGACCCAGTACTTC
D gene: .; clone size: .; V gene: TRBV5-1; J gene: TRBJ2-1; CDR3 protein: CASSFKGSNNEQFF; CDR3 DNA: TGCGCCAGCAGCTTCAAGGGTTCGAACAATGAGCAGTTCTTC
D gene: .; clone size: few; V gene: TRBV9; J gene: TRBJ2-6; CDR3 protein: CASSVFDRSSGANVLTF; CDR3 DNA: TGTGCCAGCAGCGTCTTTGACAGGAGCTCTGGGGCCAACGTCCTGACTTTC
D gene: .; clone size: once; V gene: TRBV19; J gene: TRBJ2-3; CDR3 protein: CASSIGDTQYF; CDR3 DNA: TGTGCCAGTAGTATTGGGGATACGCAGTATTTT
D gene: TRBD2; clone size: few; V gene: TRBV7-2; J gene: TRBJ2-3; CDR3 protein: CASSLGLGVGDTQYF; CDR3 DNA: TGTGCCAGCAGCTTGGGACTAGGAGTGGGAGATACGCAGTATTTT
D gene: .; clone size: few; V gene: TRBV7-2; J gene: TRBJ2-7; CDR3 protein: CASSLGAVSYEQYF; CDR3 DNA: TGTGCCAGCAGCTTAGGGGCAGTCTCCTACGAGCAGTACTTC
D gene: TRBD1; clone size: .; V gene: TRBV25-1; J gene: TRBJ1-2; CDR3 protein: CASSGTGTGGFGYTF; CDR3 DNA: TGTGCCAGCAGTGGAACCGGGACAGGGGGTTTTGGCTACACCTTC
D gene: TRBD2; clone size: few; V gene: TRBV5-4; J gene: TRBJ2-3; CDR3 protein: CASSLLSGGADTQYF; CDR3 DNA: TGTGCCAGCAGCTTGTTATCGGGGGGGGCCGATACGCAGTATTTT